This entry is about one T cell receptor beta chain. The record originates from a study of blood T cell repertoires in COVID-19. On the study more broadly: Samples of COVID-19 (acute and convalescent) were obtained from the United States, Italy and Spain. The analysed material was cDNA or gDNA that came from T cells, B-cell-depleted T cells, or PBMCs.

This CDR3 is 16 amino acids long. In germline, CDR1 is SGDLS, CDR2 YYNGEE. V was clipped by 3 bases and J by 0 bases; unmatched bases: 5. Original data processing: Reference gene primer amplification yielded estimated nucleated cell counts. Assay: immunoSEQ multiplex PCR; the TCRdb copy retains only in-frame clones and omits some. From that table come the V and J calls and clone size; the DNA was used to work out D and trimming. The data contain hundreds of thousands of clones, about 90% of them singletons. This TCR was recovered from a woman aged 40 to 50 who had recovered from COVID-19. Sequencing used peripheral blood. This chain connects TRBV9 to TRBJ1-4, with 7 positions matching TRBD1. The CDR3, as DNA: TGTGCCAGCAGCGGCACAGGGGTAGCAACTAATGAAAAACTGTTTTTT. This encodes CASSGTGVATNEKLFF.